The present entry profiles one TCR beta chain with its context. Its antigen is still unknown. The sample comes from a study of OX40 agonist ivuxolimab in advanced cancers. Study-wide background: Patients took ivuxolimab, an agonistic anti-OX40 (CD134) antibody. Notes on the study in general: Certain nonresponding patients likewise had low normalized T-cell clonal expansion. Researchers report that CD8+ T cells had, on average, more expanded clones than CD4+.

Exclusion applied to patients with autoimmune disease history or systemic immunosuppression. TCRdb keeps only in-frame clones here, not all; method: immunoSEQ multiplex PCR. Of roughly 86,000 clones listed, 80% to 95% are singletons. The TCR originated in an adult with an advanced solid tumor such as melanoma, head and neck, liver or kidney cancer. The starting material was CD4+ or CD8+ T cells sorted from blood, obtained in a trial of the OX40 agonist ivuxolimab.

This CDR3 reads CASSISPRGTGASGANVLTF. In DNA form, the CDR3 reads TGTGCCAGTAGCATATCCCCCCGCGGGACAGGGGCCTCTGGGGCCAACGTCCTGACTTTC. The gene calls are TRBV19 and TRBJ2-6; 10 bases match TRBD1. The CDR3 has 20 amino acids. With V trimmed by 6 bases and J by 0 bases, 14 bases remained unmatched. Germline CDR1 LNHDA, CDR2 SQIVND (reference sequence).